These 27 T cell receptor beta chains were all obtained from the same sample, sequenced in a study of T-cell memory formation after mild COVID-19. TCRdb itself ran the 5' RACE reads through MiXCR, one entry per CDR3 protein. The sample records about 310,000 distinct CDR3 sequences, 15% to 20% being singletons. The specimen sequenced was PBMCs or a T cell subset sorted from them (not recorded which). These receptors all stem from a man aged 18 to 29 who had mild COVID-19 (a few samples of this study predate the infection). Cell type and time point are not known.

This clonotype was seen more than once but under ten times. The V call is TRBV7-2, the J call TRBJ2-1; the D is unclear. CDR3 length: 13 residues. CDR1 is SGHTA, CDR2 FQGNSA, per germline. Trimming left V 5 bases short and J 7 bases short, with 12 bases between. In DNA, the CDR3 is TGTGCCAGCAGCGTTCAGCGCCATAATGAGCAGTTCTTC. Its protein product is CASSVQRHNEQFF.

This clonotype was detected only a few times. This chain joins TRBV29-1 and TRBJ1-2; 7 nucleotides line up with TRBD1. The ends lost 4 bases at V and 4 bases at J; junction bases unmatched: 12. The CDR3 runs 15 residues. Germline CDR1 is SQVTM and CDR2 is ANQGSEA. The CDR3 is CSVAGDPGTVYGYTF. DNA of the CDR3: TGCAGCGTTGCGGGCGACCCCGGGACAGTCTATGGCTACACCTTC.

This clonotype was detected a few times. The rearrangement links TRBV6-5 to TRBJ2-7; D may be TRBD1 (5 bases). CDR3 size: 14 residues. Germline assignment: CDR1 MNHEY and CDR2 SVGAGI. V was trimmed by 0 bases and J by 2 bases, leaving 8 bases between them. The CDR3 region is CASSYSKQAYEQYF. DNA of the CDR3: TGTGCCAGCAGTTACTCGAAACAGGCCTACGAGCAGTACTTC.

V usage is TRBV6-6 and J usage is TRBJ2-5; D unclear. The CDR3 length is 16 residues. The V and J ends lost 7 bases and 1 base respectively, with 19 bases between them. Germline V gene lookup returns CDR1 MNHNY and CDR2 SVGAGI (reference sequence). This chain's CDR3 is CASTPFTSRIQETQYF. The CDR3 DNA reads as TGTGCCAGCACCCCTTTTACGTCACGGATCCAAGAGACCCAGTACTTC.

This clonotype was found once. The V and J genes are TRBV4-3 and TRBJ1-1; D call uncertain. Per germline, CDR1 LGHNA and CDR2 YSLEER. This CDR3 region has 14 residues. The ends were cut back, 4 bases at V and 0 bases at J, with 9 bases in the middle. CDR3 sequence (DNA): TGCGCCAGCAGCCCCGGACGTATGAACACTGAAGCTTTCTTT. Encoded protein: CASSPGRMNTEAFF.

There are a few counts of this clonotype. The CDR3: CSASAQGGYGYTF. CDR3 DNA sequence: TGCAGTGCTAGTGCCCAGGGCGGCTATGGCTACACCTTC. V usage is TRBV20-1 and J usage is TRBJ1-2; D might be TRBD1 (5 bases). This CDR3 region has 13 residues. The germline CDR1 and CDR2 sequences are DFQATT and SNEGSKA (reference sequence). V lost 3 bases and J 4 bases, leaving 12 bases between the germline ends.

This clonotype turned up a few times. The junction differs from germline at one of its ends, possibly a read error. The rearrangement links TRBV9 to TRBJ1-1, with TRBD1 matching over 10 bases. This CDR3 spans 15 amino acids. Germline V gene sequence: CDR1 SGDLS, CDR2 YYNGEE. In nucleotides, the CDR3 is TGTGCCAGCAGCCTGGGGGGACAGGGGAACCCTGAAGCTTTCTTT. Protein sequence: CASSLGGQGNPEAFF.

This clonotype turned up a few times. The chain combines TRBV12-3 or TRBV12-4 with TRBJ2-4; a weak D match, TRBD2 (7 bases). The CDR3 sequence is 18 residues long. V lost 3 bases and J 2 bases, leaving 20 bases between the germline ends. Here the CDR3 DNA reads TGTGCCAGCAGTTTGCGTCCTTGGGGGGGCTTTACCAAAAACATTCAGTACTTC. Its protein is CASSLRPWGGFTKNIQYF.

The rearrangement uses TRBV28 and TRBJ2-1, with a tentative D call TRBD2 (5 bases). Per the germline V gene, CDR1 is MDHEN and CDR2 is SYDVKM. CDR3 size: 14 residues. V was trimmed by 8 bases and J by 9 bases, leaving 20 bases between them. The CDR3 DNA follows: TGTGCCAGCCTTACACTAGGACGGGGTGGTGAGCAGTTCTTC. Translation gives CASLTLGRGGEQFF.

This clonotype was observed at least ten times. The CDR3 nucleotides read TGTGCCAGCAGCTTAGGGGACAGGGGAACTAATGAAAAACTGTTTTTT. Translation gives CASSLGDRGTNEKLFF. The V call is TRBV7-9, the J call TRBJ1-4; TRBD1 matches 10 bases. The germline V gene has CDR1 SEHNR and CDR2 FQNEAQ (reference sequence). The CDR3 length is 16 residues. Losses at the gene ends were 1 base for V and 1 base for J; bases not matched to a gene: 0.

The chain is built from TRBV7-9 and TRBJ2-3, with a possible D match to TRBD2 (6 bases). Germline CDR1 is SEHNR and CDR2 is FQNEAQ (reference sequence). The germline V and J ends were trimmed by 6 bases and 5 bases, with 18 bases remaining between them. This CDR3 contains 15 residues. The CDR3 region has the DNA TGTGCCAGCAGGGAGGGGCCAGGGAGAGGAGATACGCAGTATTTT. Translation: CASREGPGRGDTQYF.

This clonotype turned up a few times. This sequence joins TRBV6-6 and TRBJ1-2, with 9 positions matching TRBD1. The CDR3 is 15 amino acids. With V trimmed by 2 bases and J by 4 bases, 5 bases remained unmatched. The germline V gene has CDR1 MNHNY and CDR2 SVGAGI (reference sequence). CDR3 nucleotides: TGTGCCAGCAGTTACCGGGACAGGGATAGCTATGGCTACACCTTC. This translates into CASSYRDRDSYGYTF.

In its sample, this clonotype was seen once. The V and J genes are TRBV13 and TRBJ1-1, with 10 bases fitting TRBD1. There are 16 residues in the CDR3. Trimming removed 5 bases from V and 7 bases from J; junction bases left unmatched: 13. Germline lookup yields CDR1 PRHDT and CDR2 FYEKMQ (reference sequence). CDR3 in DNA: TGTGCCAGCAGCCCCCGTCCCGGGACAGGGGTGGATGAAGCTTTCTTT. This encodes CASSPRPGTGVDEAFF.

This clonotype was seen a handful of times. The chain has TRBV5-1 and TRBJ2-1, with D hard to call. The germline gives CDR1 SGHRS, CDR2 YFSETQ. The CDR3 contains 13 residues. Trimming stripped 3 bases from V and 6 bases from J, with 10 bases between. DNA for the CDR3: TGCGCCAGCAGCTCGGCCCCAGGCAATGAGCAGTTCTTC. Its translation: CASSSAPGNEQFF.

The V gene is TRBV10-3, the J gene TRBJ1-2; 9 bases are a match to TRBD1. V shed 6 bases, J shed 2 bases, and the junction held 10 bases outside the gene matches. Germline assignment: CDR1 ENHRY and CDR2 SYGVKD. The CDR3 loop spans 16 amino acids. The CDR3 loop is CAIRLSRTGDNYGYTF. CDR3 in DNA: TGTGCCATCAGGCTCAGCCGGACAGGGGACAACTATGGCTACACCTTC.

This rearrangement joins TRBV4-3 to TRBJ1-1; the D is unclear. CDR3 length: 15 residues. The V and J ends lost 2 bases and 7 bases respectively, with 17 bases between them. CDR1 and CDR2 from the germline V gene are LGHNA and YSLEER. The CDR3 is CASSQSLSPTGEAFF. The CDR3 DNA reads TGCGCCAGCAGCCAAAGTCTCAGCCCTACCGGTGAAGCTTTCTTT.

This clonotype occurred many times. The gene calls are TRBV29-1 and TRBJ1-5, with D unresolved. Germline V gives CDR1 SQVTM, CDR2 ANQGSEA. Trimming shortened V by 4 bases and J by 2 bases, and 15 bases separated the two germline ends. CDR3 length: 15 amino acids. The CDR3 region has the DNA TGCAGCGTTGGTGATGGGTTGCTCGGCAATCAGCCCCAGCATTTT. It codes for CSVGDGLLGNQPQHF.

The chain has TRBV7-9 and TRBJ2-2; TRBD1 aligns across 9 bases. Germline lookup yields CDR1 SEHNR and CDR2 FQNEAQ (reference sequence). The CDR3 consists of 16 residues. Trimming removed 5 bases from V and 7 bases from J; junction bases left unmatched: 11. This CDR3 is CASSAGQGGSGGELFF. DNA for the CDR3: TGTGCCAGCAGCGCGGGACAGGGAGGGAGCGGCGGGGAGCTGTTTTTT.

The chain couples TRBV19 to TRBJ2-3; D uncertain. CDR3 length: 12 residues. Looked up from germline, CDR1 is LNHDA and CDR2 is SQIVND (reference sequence). V was cut by 4 bases and J by 6 bases, with 8 bases left in between. The CDR3 DNA follows: TGTGCCAGTAGTAGTGTTGTGGATACGCAGTATTTT. It translates to CASSSVVDTQYF.

The J gene is TRBJ2-5, the V gene TRBV5-4, with a possible D match to TRBD1 (6 bases). Trimming shortened V by 7 bases and J by 1 base, and 8 bases separated the two germline ends. The CDR3 sequence is 12 residues long. Germline-derived CDR1 and CDR2 are SGHNT and YYREEE (reference sequence). DNA for the CDR3: TGTGCCAGCGCCAGGGGCCAAGAGACCCAGTACTTC. This codes for CASARGQETQYF.

The V gene is TRBV7-9, the J gene TRBJ2-7, with D unclear. Germline CDR1 is SEHNR and CDR2 is FQNEAQ (reference sequence). Trimming removed 6 bases at V and 5 bases at J, with 14 bases between. This CDR3 region has 13 residues. The CDR3 loop is CASRGDVLHEQYV. As DNA, the CDR3 is TGTGCCAGCAGGGGTGACGTGCTACACGAGCAGTACGTC.

This clonotype was seen more than once but under ten times. The chain is built from TRBV5-1 and TRBJ2-7; D may be TRBD1 (6 bases). The CDR3 is 14 residues long. Germline V lookup: CDR1 SGHRS, CDR2 YFSETQ. Trimming removed 0 bases from V and 4 bases from J, with 11 bases in between. In DNA, the CDR3 is TGCGCCAGCAGCTTGGTTCTTCAGGGGTACGAGCAGTACTTC. This gives the protein CASSLVLQGYEQYF.

The gene calls are TRBV2 and TRBJ1-1; D gene uncertain. The length of the CDR3 is 16 residues. Trimming pared 2 bases from V and 4 bases from J, leaving 17 bases between. Germline V gene sequence: CDR1 SNHLY, CDR2 FYNNEI. This CDR3 is CASSEIGSRWVTEAFF. CDR3 nucleotide sequence: TGTGCCAGCAGTGAAATCGGCTCCCGTTGGGTCACTGAAGCTTTCTTT.

This clonotype was recorded a few times. This chain joins TRBV6-6 and TRBJ2-1; tentatively, D is TRBD2 (5 bases). V shed 3 bases and J shed 14 bases, with 23 bases lying between them. Germline values: CDR1 MNHNY, CDR2 SVGAGI (reference sequence). There are 15 residues in the CDR3. The DNA of the CDR3 is TGTGCCAGCAGTTATGGACCCATCGCCTCTAGCCTTGAGTTCTTC. Translating it yields CASSYGPIASSLEFF.

This chain links TRBV20-1 with TRBJ2-7, with TRBD1 matching over 9 bases. Germline V gene data show CDR1 as DFQATT and CDR2 as SNEGSKA (reference sequence). The CDR3 length is 14 residues. After removal of 5 bases from V and 2 bases from J, the junction contained 7 bases not matched to a gene. CDR3 nucleotide sequence: TGCAGTGCTTCCGGACAGGGGAACACCTACGAGCAGTACTTC. Encoded protein: CSASGQGNTYEQYF.

This clonotype has only a few counts. This chain connects TRBV20-1 to TRBJ2-1; D might be TRBD2 (6 bases). Germline values: CDR1 DFQATT, CDR2 SNEGSKA (reference sequence). The CDR3 runs to 13 residues. Trimming took 7 bases from V and 4 from J, leaving 14 bases between them. The CDR3 region is CSGDSLFYNEQFF. CDR3 DNA: TGCAGTGGGGACTCCCTGTTTTACAATGAGCAGTTCTTC.

At least ten counts were recorded for this clonotype. This chain uses TRBV7-2 with TRBJ1-5; perhaps TRBD1 as D (5 bases). Germline V gives CDR1 SGHTA, CDR2 FQGNSA. Deletions cut 3 bases from V and 11 bases from J, with 23 bases between. The CDR3 length is 16 residues. For the CDR3, the DNA is TGTGCCAGCAGCTTCCTAACGTCAGGGCGATCGTGGGCCCAGCATTTT. As protein: CASSFLTSGRSWAQHF.